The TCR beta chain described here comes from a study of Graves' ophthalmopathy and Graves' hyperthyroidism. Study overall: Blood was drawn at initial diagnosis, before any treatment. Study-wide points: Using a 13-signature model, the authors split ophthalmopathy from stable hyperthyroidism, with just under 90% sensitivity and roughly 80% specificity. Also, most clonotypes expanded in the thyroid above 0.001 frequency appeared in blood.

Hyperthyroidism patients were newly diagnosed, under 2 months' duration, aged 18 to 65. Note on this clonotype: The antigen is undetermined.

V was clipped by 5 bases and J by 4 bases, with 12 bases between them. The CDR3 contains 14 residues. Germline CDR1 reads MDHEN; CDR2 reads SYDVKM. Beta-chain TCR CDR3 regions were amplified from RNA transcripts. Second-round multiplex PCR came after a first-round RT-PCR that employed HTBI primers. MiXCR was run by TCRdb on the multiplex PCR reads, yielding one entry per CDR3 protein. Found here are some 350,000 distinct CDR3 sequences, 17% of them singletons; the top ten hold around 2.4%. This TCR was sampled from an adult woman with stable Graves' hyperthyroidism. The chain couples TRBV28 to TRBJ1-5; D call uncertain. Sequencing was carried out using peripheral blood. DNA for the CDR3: TGTGCCAGCAGTAGCCTACCCCGGAATCAGCCCCAGCATTTT. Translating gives CASSSLPRNQPQHF.